The following is a T cell receptor beta chain sequence with its context. This clonotype has only a few counts. Its antigen target is currently unknown. No base qualities exist here, and no much larger clone lies one base off it. The donors were roughly 39 Caucasian individuals from Russia, aged roughly 6 to 90 years, who were systemically healthy. Each donor gave approximately 9.4 milliliters of peripheral blood, drawn into EDTA-treated Vacutainer tubes. Ficoll-Paque density-gradient centrifugation was used to isolate PBMCs, with at least 6 million per sample. Trizol reagent was used to extract total RNA from the PBMCs, yielding at least 6 micrograms per sample. For every donor, flow cytometry on a PBMC aliquot measured the percentage of naive CD45RAhigh/CD27high T cells. The library was made by 5' RACE. Sequencing was performed on an Illumina HiSeq 2500. A second PCR of roughly 7 to 11 cycles was performed with a sample-barcoded 5' primer and a J-beta primer mix. A unique molecular identifier was introduced onto each TCR beta cDNA molecule by a template-switch 5' adaptor carrying 12 random nucleotides. At least 3 million CDR3-containing paired-end reads were obtained from each sample. The Mint cDNA synthesis kit, primed by a TRBC-specific oligonucleotide, was used to synthesize first-strand cDNA from all RNA. All cDNA was treated with uracil-DNA glycosylase and then went through a first 18-cycle PCR with the universal primers M1SS and BC2_uni_R. The authors processed their data as follows. For normalization, 1 million high-quality reads, each with a distinct molecular identifier, were randomly selected from each sample. Reads with shared molecular identifiers were discarded instead of being binned into consensus sequences. MiTCR, with a Q25 quality threshold and the strictest error-elimination algorithm, was used for CDR3 identification, clonotype clustering and error correction. A nonparametric unseen species model using Euler transformation provided a lower-bound estimate of total TCR beta diversity. TCRdb handled the public reads itself, with Q25 trimming in fastp and clone calling in MiXCR, and kept productive beta chains. Each CDR3 protein gets just one entry, which takes the most common genes and DNA from the rows behind it. For this entry, the V and J calls and clone size follow TCRdb and not the study's own pipeline. The sample table records just under 750,000 distinct CDR3 sequences; roughly 20% of these occur just once. The ten biggest clones cover about 22% of the sample.

These data belong to a study of blood T cells in healthy people across ages (dated by TCRdb to between 2014 and 2017). Some background on the complete study: In model experiments, template switching captured about one uniquely barcoded TCR beta cDNA molecule for every two T cells. The study analyzed two additional independent replicas of 1 million unique cDNA reads from the same blood draw for two donors, one aged 18 to 29 and one aged 80 or older. To avoid experimental bias, donors of different ages were distributed randomly across sequencing lanes. Donors were grouped into four age groups: young (average approximately 15 years), middle-aged (approximately 41), aged (roughly 67) and long-lived (just over 80). To track age-related changes in TCR beta repertoire diversity, the study relied on deep sequencing normalized with unique cDNA molecular identifiers. On the study overall, not on this receptor specifically: The percentage of naive T cells measured by flow cytometry correlated strongly with observed TCR beta diversity. Donor CMV infection status was unknown, potentially confounding age-related changes in expanded clonotypes. As age increased, observed TCR beta diversity per million T cells dropped in a roughly linear way, and a significant reduction was already evident by age around 41. Compared with the aged group, the long-lived group had more naive CD4+ T cells, fewer expanded clones and increased TCR diversity, a pattern suggesting age selection. Estimates of total diversity based on one million sequenced T cells were considered lower bounds and underestimates. Conclusive comparison of naive and antigen-experienced compartments was prevented by the profiling of bulk unsorted PBMCs.

This TCR was sampled from a man between 65 and 85 years old in good health. The sequencing input was blood.

CDR3 loop: CASSVATGIPGELFF. In nucleotide form, the sequence is TGTGCCAGCAGCGTAGCGACAGGGATCCCCGGGGAGCTGTTTTTT. The chain was built from TRBV11-2 and TRBJ2-2; TRBD1 fits 7 bases in the junction. The junction shows trimming of 5 bases on V and 6 bases on J, and the gene matches do not reach 9 bases of it. Measured from the cysteine to the phenylalanine, the CDR3 is 15 residues long. CDR3 DNA is the only sequence kept; it has 45 bases, read in frame from the first base. The germline V gene provides CDR1 SGHAT and CDR2 FQNNGV. Here the CDR3 is joined to the reference TRBV11-2 and TRBJ2-2 genes, and the full variable domain is: EAGVAQSPRYKIIEKRQSVAFWCNPISGHATLYWYQQILGQGPKLLIQFQNNGVVDDSQLPKDRFSAERLKGVDSTLKIQPAKLEDSAVYLCASSVATGIPGELFFGEGSRLTVL.